This T cell receptor beta chain was found in a study of control samples from healthy donors and cancer patients. Some clones are missing from TCRdb's copy, which holds only in-frame ones; the method was immunoSEQ multiplex PCR. The repertoire holds about 160,000 clones, with more than 85% as singletons. The TCR originated in a man aged 18 to 30 in good health. Source material: blood.

DNA for the CDR3: TGTGCCAGCAGTGATTTGGGGAAGATAGACAATGAGCAGTTCTTC. Amino acids: CASSDLGKIDNEQFF. The chain has TRBV6-1 and TRBJ2-1; no firm D call. Trimming pared 3 bases from V and 5 bases from J, leaving 14 bases between. The CDR3 is made up of 15 amino acids. Germline lookup yields CDR1 MNHNS and CDR2 SASEGT.